Shown below are 15 T cell receptor beta chains from a single sample sequenced in a study of cytomegalovirus exposure and HLA in healthy donors. Produced via immunoSEQ multiplex PCR; TCRdb's table is partial and in-frame only. The sample yields under 250,000 clones, about nine tenths seen once. Sequencing was performed on PBMCs. The receptors originated from a woman aged 18-29 years in good health and CMV-seropositive.

V usage is TRBV2 and J usage is TRBJ2-7, with TRBD2 matching 9 bases. This CDR3 has 15 amino acids. Unmatched junction bases numbered 5, after V lost 1 base and J lost 4 bases. Germline V gives CDR1 SNHLY, CDR2 FYNNEI. CDR3 in amino acids: CASSEDRGRGYEQYF. The DNA of the CDR3 is TGTGCCAGCAGTGAAGACCGCGGGAGGGGGTACGAGCAGTACTTC.

This clone was found a few times. V is TRBV5-1 and J is TRBJ1-2, with unresolved D. V shed 4 bases and J shed 6 bases, with 16 bases lying between them. There are 14 residues in the CDR3. Germline V gives CDR1 SGHRS, CDR2 YFSETQ. CDR3 in amino acids: CASSQRAGEHGYTF. The DNA of the CDR3 is TGCGCCAGCAGCCAAAGAGCGGGAGAGCATGGCTACACCTTC.

The chain links TRBV6-6 to TRBJ2-1, with 8 bases matching TRBD2. The CDR3 has 15 residues. With V trimmed by 6 bases and J by 5 bases, 9 bases remained unmatched. Per germline, CDR1 MNHNY and CDR2 SVGAGI (reference sequence). DNA for the CDR3: TGTGCCAGCAGCCCTTCAGCGGGGGCCCACAATGAGCAGTTCTTC. It is translated as CASSPSAGAHNEQFF.

This clone has only one observation. V is TRBV4-2 and J is TRBJ2-7; 9 bases are shared with TRBD2. The CDR3 is made up of 14 amino acids. Unmatched junction bases numbered 8, after V lost 6 bases and J lost 5 bases. CDR1 is LGHNA, CDR2 YNFKEQ, per germline. CDR3 DNA: TGTGCCAGCAGTCCCGGGACTAGCATCCACGAGCAGTACTTC. Amino acids: CASSPGTSIHEQYF.

This rearrangement joins TRBV2 to TRBJ1-2; a weak D match, TRBD1 (6 bases). V dropped 0 bases and J dropped 2 bases, with 13 bases sitting between them. CDR3 length equals 16 residues. Germline values: CDR1 SNHLY, CDR2 FYNNEI. The CDR3 region is CASSEAGSQGNYGYTF. CDR3 in DNA: TGTGCCAGCAGTGAAGCGGGTTCTCAGGGGAACTATGGCTACACCTTC.

V is TRBV27 and J is TRBJ2-7; 9 nucleotides line up with TRBD2. Germline CDR1 and CDR2: MNHEY and SMNVEV (reference sequence). Unmatched junction bases numbered 18, after V lost 5 bases and J lost 4 bases. The CDR3 contains 18 residues. The DNA of the CDR3 is TGTGCCAGCAGTCCGTTAGCGGGAGACCCCATGGTAATATACGAGCAGTACTTC. Protein: CASSPLAGDPMVIYEQYF.

J is TRBJ2-7 and V is TRBV7-9; TRBD1 aligns across 7 bases. CDR1 SEHNR and CDR2 FQNEAQ come from the germline V gene (reference sequence). The V and J ends lost 5 bases and 1 base, in that order; junction bases with no gene match: 5. This CDR3 region has 14 residues. CDR3 sequence (DNA): TGTGCCAGCAGCCCCATGACAGGGTCCTACGAGCAGTACTTC. This encodes CASSPMTGSYEQYF.

The chain couples TRBV27 to TRBJ2-1; 10 bases match TRBD2. V shed 8 bases, J shed 4 bases, and the junction held 14 bases outside the gene matches. This CDR3 is built from 17 residues. The germline gives CDR1 MNHEY, CDR2 SMNVEV (reference sequence). The CDR3 DNA sequence: TGTGCCAGCGGACCGCTAAACCTAGCGGGAGTTTACAATGAGCAGTTCTTC. This translates into CASGPLNLAGVYNEQFF.

The J gene is TRBJ2-3, the V gene TRBV27; 13 nucleotides agree with TRBD2. The germline V gene encodes CDR1 MNHEY and CDR2 SMNVEV (reference sequence). Germline trimming cut 4 bases from V and 0 bases from J; bases unmatched to any gene: 1. The CDR3 is 16 amino acids. CDR3 region: CASSWTSGRSTDTQYF. CDR3 bases: TGTGCCAGCAGTTGGACTAGCGGGAGAAGCACAGATACGCAGTATTTT.

In its sample, this clone was seen a few times. CDR3 region: CASSPGTSGSWEQYF. For the CDR3, the DNA is TGTGCCAGCAGTCCCGGGACTAGCGGGAGTTGGGAGCAGTACTTC. V is TRBV28 and J is TRBJ2-7, with TRBD2 matching 14 bases. The CDR3 extends over 15 amino acids. Losses at the gene ends were 5 bases for V and 7 bases for J; bases not matched to a gene: 7. Germline V gives CDR1 MDHEN, CDR2 SYDVKM.

The chain recombines TRBV5-4 with TRBJ2-2, with 11 bases fitting TRBD2. V was clipped by 4 bases and J by 1 base; unmatched bases: 3. CDR3 size: 16 residues. Germline assignment: CDR1 SGHNT and CDR2 YYREEE (reference sequence). CDR3 loop: CASSIGTSGNTGELFF. CDR3 nucleotide sequence: TGTGCCAGCAGCATCGGGACTAGCGGGAACACCGGGGAGCTGTTTTTT. Combining the CDR3 with reference TRBV5-4 and TRBJ2-2 gives the whole variable domain ETGVTQSPTHLIKTRGQQVTLRCSSQSGHNTVSWYQQALGQGPQFIFQYYREEENGRGNFPPRFSGLQFPNYSSELNVNALELDDSALYLCASSIGTSGNTGELFFGEGSRLTVL.

The rearrangement joins TRBV16 to TRBJ1-1, with no clear D. Germline V gene lookup returns CDR1 KGHSY and CDR2 FQNENV. V dropped 6 bases and J dropped 5 bases, with 10 bases sitting between them. The CDR3 extends over 12 amino acids. CDR3 sequence (DNA): TGTGCCAGCAGTCAGTTGATAACTGAAGCTTTCTTT. It translates to CASSQLITEAFF.

The chain combines TRBV4-1 with TRBJ2-5; no clear D gene. Germline CDR1 and CDR2: MGHRA and YSYEKL. CDR3 length: 13 residues. The V end was cut by 4 bases, the J end by 4 bases, with 10 bases between. This CDR3 reads CASSPKPIETQYF. For the CDR3, the DNA is TGCGCCAGCAGCCCAAAGCCTATAGAGACCCAGTACTTC.

J is TRBJ2-7 and V is TRBV6-1; 11 nucleotides agree with TRBD1. This CDR3 comprises 14 residues. V dropped 6 bases and J dropped 3; count of bases not matched to a gene: 4. Germline values: CDR1 MNHNS, CDR2 SASEGT. CDR3 region: CASRRGQGGYEQYF. The CDR3 DNA reads TGTGCCAGCAGACGGGGACAGGGGGGCTACGAGCAGTACTTC.

The CDR3 region is CASSHLEGTGNYGYTF. CDR3 in DNA: TGCGCCAGCAGTCATCTTGAAGGCACAGGGAACTATGGCTACACCTTC. The J gene is TRBJ1-2, the V gene TRBV5-1, with a tentative D call TRBD1 (6 bases). The CDR3 is made up of 16 amino acids. Germline lookup yields CDR1 SGHRS and CDR2 YFSETQ. V lost 5 bases and J 2 bases, leaving 19 bases between the germline ends.